The 22 T cell receptor beta chains in this list originate from one sample, sequenced in a study of a mutant IDH1 vaccine in newly diagnosed glioma. This sample's time point: week 47, end of study. With topical imiquimod, each dose of the vaccine consisted of 300 ug of mutant IDH1 20-mer peptide. These TCRs' antigens remain unknown. Some clones are missing from TCRdb's copy, which holds only in-frame ones; the method was immunoSEQ multiplex PCR. The sample carries tens of thousands of clones, 82% recorded once. This material consisted of PBMCs, taken from a glioma patient whose treatment included an IDH1 peptide vaccine. The receptors shown here come from a man in his late teens or twenties with glioma. Some clones in this sample may be carry-over from other donors' samples.

This sequence joins TRBV7-9 and TRBJ2-7; no reliable D call. V lost 6 bases and J 0 bases, leaving 9 bases between the germline ends. Germline V lookup: CDR1 SEHNR, CDR2 FQNEAQ (reference sequence). The CDR3 is 13 residues long. The CDR3 nucleotides are TGTGCCAGCAGTCCCGAGACCTCCTACGAGCAGTACTTC. This gives the protein CASSPETSYEQYF.

The chain joins TRBV4-2 to TRBJ1-1, with a possible D match to TRBD1 (5 bases). Germline loops: CDR1 LGHNA, CDR2 YNFKEQ. V was cut by 2 bases and J by 6 bases, with 13 bases left in between. This CDR3 has 14 residues. The CDR3 DNA is TGTGCCAGCAGCCAACATGACAGTAACCCTGAAGCTTTCTTT. Residues: CASSQHDSNPEAFF.

The table lists this clone with a count of one. This chain links TRBV18 with TRBJ2-7; 11 nucleotides match TRBD1. This CDR3 region has 16 residues. V lost 6 bases, J lost 1 base, and 8 bases stayed unmatched. CDR1 is KGHSH and CDR2 is LQKENI in the germline V gene. The CDR3 DNA follows: TGTGCCAGCTCTTCGGGACAGGGGGATCTTTCCTACGAGCAGTACTTC. This gives the protein CASSSGQGDLSYEQYF.

The chain is built from TRBV6-1 and TRBJ2-7; D may correspond to TRBD1 or TRBD2 (5 bases each). The CDR3 spans 15 residues. Germline V gives CDR1 MNHNS, CDR2 SASEGT. The ends were cut back, 5 bases at V and 4 bases at J, with 18 bases in the middle. Here the CDR3 reads CASSSNWDGSYEQYF. DNA of the CDR3: TGTGCCAGCAGTTCAAACTGGGACGGATCTTACGAGCAGTACTTC.

This clone was observed a handful of times. The gene calls are TRBV28 and TRBJ1-5; TRBD1 aligns across 10 bases. The CDR3 is 17 residues long. Losses at the gene ends were 2 bases for V and 6 bases for J; bases not matched to a gene: 10. The germline V gene encodes CDR1 MDHEN and CDR2 SYDVKM. Written as DNA, the CDR3 is TGTGCCAGCAGTTTACTCACCGGGACAGGGGAGACTCAGCCCCAGCATTTT. It is translated as CASSLLTGTGETQPQHF.

The chain carries TRBV7-8 and TRBJ1-5; D possibly corresponds to TRBD1 (5 bases). This CDR3 contains 15 residues. Germline CDR1 and CDR2: SGHVS and FQNEAQ. The ends were cut back, 5 bases at V and 1 base at J, with 12 bases in the middle. The CDR3 region is CASSPVRGSNQPQHF. DNA for the CDR3: TGTGCCAGCAGCCCCGTACGGGGGAGCAATCAGCCCCAGCATTTT.

DNA of the CDR3: TGTGCCAGTAGTATCCTTGGCGGACAGAGCGGCTACACCTTC. Its protein product is CASSILGGQSGYTF. The rearrangement joins TRBV19 to TRBJ1-2; D may be TRBD1 (6 bases). The V end was cut by 3 bases, the J end by 8 bases, with 16 bases between. Germline lookup yields CDR1 LNHDA and CDR2 SQIVND (reference sequence). CDR3 length: 14 amino acids.

This clone showed up just once. The chain recombines TRBV7-9 with TRBJ1-4, with TRBD1 matching over 9 bases. This CDR3 is built from 16 residues. V shed 5 bases, J shed 0 bases, and the junction held 4 bases outside the gene matches. Germline V gives CDR1 SEHNR, CDR2 FQNEAQ (reference sequence). In DNA, the CDR3 is TGTGCCAGCAGCCCGACAGGGGGTCCAACTAATGAAAAACTGTTTTTT. Residues: CASSPTGGPTNEKLFF. The whole variable domain, remainder taken from reference TRBV7-9 and TRBJ1-4, is DTGVSQNPRHKITKRGQNVTFRCDPISEHNRLYWYRQTLGQGPEFLTYFQNEAQLEKSRLLSDRFSAERPKGSFSTLEIQRTEQGDSAMYLCASSPTGGPTNEKLFFGSGTQLSVL.

The rearrangement uses TRBV29-1 and TRBJ1-1; D is unclear. Trimming pared 5 bases from V and 3 bases from J, leaving 13 bases between. CDR1 and CDR2 from the germline V gene are SQVTM and ANQGSEA. The CDR3 is 13 residues long. CDR3 sequence: CSVSREFHTEAFF. The CDR3 DNA reads TGCAGCGTTTCTCGGGAGTTCCACACTGAAGCTTTCTTT.

The V call is TRBV2, the J call TRBJ1-1, with D possibly being TRBD1 (5 bases). CDR3 length: 13 amino acids. CDR1 and CDR2 from the germline V gene are SNHLY and FYNNEI. The V and J ends lost 6 bases and 1 base respectively, with 9 bases between them. The CDR3 sequence is CASRGPGNTEAFF. In nucleotides, the CDR3 is TGTGCCAGCAGGGGGCCGGGGAACACTGAAGCTTTCTTT.

The chain uses TRBV6-5 and TRBJ2-3, with TRBD1 as a possible D gene (6 bases). Trimming took off 3 bases at V and 0 bases at J, with 7 bases between the two ends. Germline loops: CDR1 MNHEY, CDR2 SVGAGI. The CDR3 runs to 14 residues. CDR3 in amino acids: CASSYDRSTDTQYF. DNA of the CDR3: TGTGCCAGCAGTTATGACAGGAGCACAGATACGCAGTATTTT.

This chain links TRBV30 with TRBJ2-7, with D uncertain. V was cut by 0 bases and J by 6 bases, with 12 bases left in between. CDR1 and CDR2 from the germline V gene are GTSNPN and SVGIG (reference sequence). The CDR3 extends over 13 amino acids. The CDR3 loop is CAWSVTSLLEQYF. The CDR3, as DNA: TGTGCCTGGAGTGTAACATCACTCCTCGAGCAGTACTTC.

This clone was found once. The CDR3: CASSVSQGVGYEQYF. Here the CDR3 DNA reads TGTGCCAGCAGCGTTTCACAGGGGGTCGGGTACGAGCAGTACTTC. The rearrangement joins TRBV11-2 to TRBJ2-7, with 8 bases fitting TRBD1. The CDR3 runs to 15 residues. The ends lost 5 bases at V and 4 bases at J; junction bases unmatched: 10. Germline V CDR1 and CDR2: SGHAT, FQNNGV.

The chain has TRBV28 and TRBJ2-7; either TRBD1 or TRBD2 may fit D (6 bases each). Trimming took off 5 bases at V and 1 base at J, with 12 bases between the two ends. The CDR3 is 14 amino acids. In germline, CDR1 is MDHEN, CDR2 SYDVKM. The CDR3 here is CASSPEGGSYEQYF. CDR3 DNA sequence: TGTGCCAGCAGTCCGGAGGGGGGATCCTACGAGCAGTACTTC.

This chain uses TRBV6-5 with TRBJ2-7; unclear D gene. The CDR3 length is 15 residues. Trimming shortened V by 2 bases and J by 0 bases, and 11 bases separated the two germline ends. CDR1 and CDR2 from the germline V gene are MNHEY and SVGAGI. The CDR3 DNA reads TGTGCCAGCAGTTACCGGGCCGAGAGCTCCTACGAGCAGTACTTC. Protein sequence: CASSYRAESSYEQYF.

This chain's CDR3 is CASSLTIGNTEAFF. CDR3 sequence (DNA): TGTGCCAGCAGCCTCACGATCGGGAACACTGAAGCTTTCTTT. V usage is TRBV7-6 and J usage is TRBJ1-1; no definite D call. The germline V gene encodes CDR1 SGHVS and CDR2 FNYEAQ. Trimming shortened V by 5 bases and J by 1 base, and 11 bases separated the two germline ends. The CDR3 length is 14 residues.

This clone turned up a few times. The chain combines TRBV5-4 with TRBJ1-1; D call uncertain. V shed 4 bases and J shed 5 bases, with 12 bases lying between them. From germline, CDR1 is SGHNT and CDR2 YYREEE (reference sequence). This CDR3 region has 13 residues. This CDR3 reads CASSRKARTEAFF. The CDR3 bases are TGTGCCAGCAGCCGAAAAGCCCGGACTGAAGCTTTCTTT. The whole variable domain, remainder taken from reference TRBV5-4 and TRBJ1-1, is ETGVTQSPTHLIKTRGQQVTLRCSSQSGHNTVSWYQQALGQGPQFIFQYYREEENGRGNFPPRFSGLQFPNYSSELNVNALELDDSALYLCASSRKARTEAFFGQGTRLTVV.

The V and J genes are TRBV6-1 and TRBJ1-2; D is possibly TRBD1 (5 bases). V was pared by 6 bases and J by 2 bases, with 16 bases between. Germline-derived CDR1 and CDR2 are MNHNS and SASEGT. This CDR3 is 15 amino acids long. The chain's CDR3 is CASRSKGRNNYGYTF. The CDR3 DNA reads as TGTGCCAGCAGGTCCAAGGGGAGGAACAACTATGGCTACACCTTC.

The chain combines TRBV10-3 with TRBJ1-3, with D uncertain. This CDR3 has 14 residues. V dropped 5 bases and J dropped 0 bases, with 8 bases sitting between them. CDR1 and CDR2 from the germline V gene are ENHRY and SYGVKD. The CDR3: CAISQKSSGNTIYF. The CDR3 DNA sequence: TGTGCCATCAGTCAGAAGAGCTCTGGAAACACCATATATTTT.

The chain carries TRBV7-9 and TRBJ1-3; TRBD1 aligns across 7 bases. Per the germline V gene, CDR1 is SEHNR and CDR2 is FQNEAQ (reference sequence). The CDR3 loop spans 15 amino acids. Trimming took 11 bases from V and 0 from J; bases not matched to a gene: 10. The CDR3 nucleotides read TGTGCCGCTAGGGCGGACAGGCTCTCTGGAAACACCATATATTTT. This encodes CAARADRLSGNTIYF.

The chain employs TRBV4-3 and TRBJ2-7; no clear D. V was shortened by 8 bases and J by 6 bases, with 20 bases between the two germline ends. Germline CDR1 LGHNA, CDR2 YSLEER. This CDR3 contains 14 residues. CDR3 DNA: TGCGCCAGCCAAGAAAGAGAAGGGCCCCTCGAGCAGTACTTC. It yields the protein CASQEREGPLEQYF.

This rearrangement joins TRBV6-5 to TRBJ2-1, with TRBD1 matching over 7 bases. V dropped 2 bases and J dropped 7; count of bases not matched to a gene: 5. This CDR3 contains 14 residues. The germline gives CDR1 MNHEY, CDR2 SVGAGI. The CDR3 sequence is CASSYLSTGNEQFF. CDR3 DNA: TGTGCCAGCAGTTACCTTTCGACAGGGAATGAGCAGTTCTTC.